One and the same sample provided the 29 T cell receptor beta chains below, sequenced in a study of cytomegalovirus exposure and HLA in healthy donors. PCR was performed using 60 Vbeta and 13 Jbeta primers. Clones were sequenced by immunoSEQ multiplex PCR, and TCRdb holds only the in-frame ones, with some missing. The profile shows approximately 90,000 clones, roughly three quarters of them singletons. The specimen was PBMCs. These receptors were taken from a woman in her forties in good health and CMV-seronegative.

The chain has TRBV30 and TRBJ1-2; 7 bases map to TRBD1. Unmatched junction bases numbered 12, after V lost 5 bases and J lost 0 bases. The germline V gene has CDR1 GTSNPN and CDR2 SVGIG (reference sequence). The CDR3 is made up of 16 amino acids. CDR3 bases: TGTGCCTGGTCAACGCTAGGGGGCCCAGCTAACTATGGCTACACCTTC. It translates to CAWSTLGGPANYGYTF. The whole variable domain, filled in from reference TRBV30 and TRBJ1-2, reads SQTIHQWPATLVQPVGSPLSLECTVEGTSNPNLYWYRQAAGRGLQLLFYSVGIGQISSEVPQNLSASRPQDRQFILSSKKLLLSDSGFYLCAWSTLGGPANYGYTFGSGTRLTVV.

This sequence joins TRBV30 and TRBJ2-7; D gene uncertain. This CDR3 is 11 amino acids long. Trimming left V 3 bases short and J 3 bases short, with 6 bases between. Germline loops: CDR1 GTSNPN, CDR2 SVGIG (reference sequence). The CDR3 region has the DNA TGTGCCTGGAGGTCCGGCTACGAGCAGTACTTC. Protein product: CAWRSGYEQYF.

This sequence joins TRBV25-1 and TRBJ1-6, with D tentatively TRBD1 (5 bases). The CDR3 length is 14 residues. From germline, CDR1 is MGHDK and CDR2 SYGVNS. Trimming removed 7 bases from V and 8 bases from J, with 15 bases in between. CDR3: CASTQGSRYSPLHF. The DNA for the CDR3 is TGTGCCAGCACCCAGGGAAGTCGGTATTCACCCCTCCACTTT.

The V call is TRBV7-9, the J call TRBJ2-7, with 7 bases matching TRBD1. The CDR3 sequence is 13 residues long. Germline CDR1 and CDR2: SEHNR and FQNEAQ (reference sequence). V lost 5 bases, J lost 7 bases, and 8 bases stayed unmatched. In DNA form, the CDR3 reads TGTGCCAGCAGCCAAGACAGGGTTGGAGAGCAGTACTTC. This translates into CASSQDRVGEQYF.

This chain uses TRBV30 with TRBJ2-2; a weak D match, TRBD2 (6 bases). The CDR3 covers 14 residues. CDR1 is GTSNPN and CDR2 is SVGIG in the germline V gene (reference sequence). Trimming pared 3 bases from V and 1 base from J, leaving 9 bases between. CDR3 in amino acids: CAWRPGLNTGELFF. The CDR3 DNA reads TGTGCCTGGAGACCGGGACTGAACACCGGGGAGCTGTTTTTT. The entire variable domain, with the rest obtained from reference TRBV30 and TRBJ2-2, is as follows: SQTIHQWPATLVQPVGSPLSLECTVEGTSNPNLYWYRQAAGRGLQLLFYSVGIGQISSEVPQNLSASRPQDRQFILSSKKLLLSDSGFYLCAWRPGLNTGELFFGEGSRLTVL.

The V gene is TRBV7-9, the J gene TRBJ2-1; 11 bases line up with TRBD2. Losses at the gene ends were 5 bases for V and 6 bases for J; bases not matched to a gene: 6. There are 15 residues in the CDR3. Germline V lookup: CDR1 SEHNR, CDR2 FQNEAQ (reference sequence). The CDR3 nucleotides read TGTGCCAGCAGCGTTAGCGGGGGGGCTCCCAATGAGCAGTTCTTC. This translates into CASSVSGGAPNEQFF.

This clone occurred a few times. The V and J genes are TRBV29-1 and TRBJ2-2, with a weak D call TRBD1 (6 bases). Germline lookup yields CDR1 SQVTM and CDR2 ANQGSEA. V was pared by 7 bases and J by 1 base, with 16 bases between. The CDR3 has 15 amino acids. The CDR3 DNA reads as TGCAGCGGCACCACAGGGTCGGGGAACACCGGGGAGCTGTTTTTT. Translating it yields CSGTTGSGNTGELFF.

The chain is built from TRBV6-5 and TRBJ1-5, with 9 positions matching TRBD1. With V trimmed by 2 bases and J by 4 bases, 3 bases remained unmatched. The CDR3 is 15 residues long. Germline-derived CDR1 and CDR2 are MNHEY and SVGAGI. The CDR3 nucleotides read TGTGCCAGCAGTTACGGGACAGGGTATAATCAGCCCCAGCATTTT. Its translation is CASSYGTGYNQPQHF.

The rearrangement links TRBV30 to TRBJ1-4; no clear D gene. Trimming removed 0 bases at V and 13 bases at J, with 9 bases between. CDR3 length: 11 amino acids. Per germline, CDR1 GTSNPN and CDR2 SVGIG (reference sequence). The CDR3 DNA reads as TGTGCCTGGAGTGTGGGAGAGGGACTGTTTTTT. Translated: CAWSVGEGLFF. Full variable domain (missing parts from reference TRBV30 and TRBJ1-4): SQTIHQWPATLVQPVGSPLSLECTVEGTSNPNLYWYRQAAGRGLQLLFYSVGIGQISSEVPQNLSASRPQDRQFILSSKKLLLSDSGFYLCAWSVGEGLFFGSGTQLSVL.

A few counts support this clone. The CDR3 nucleotides are TGTGCCAGCAGTTCCTGGACAGGGCTTGAGCAGTTCTTC. Translation gives CASSSWTGLEQFF. The J gene is TRBJ2-1, the V gene TRBV7-2; 8 positions agree with TRBD1. Trimming cost V 6 bases and J 9 bases; bases outside gene matches: 7. Germline V gives CDR1 SGHTA, CDR2 FQGNSA. This CDR3 region has 13 residues.

The chain joins TRBV10-1 to TRBJ2-7, with TRBD2 as a possible D gene (5 bases). Germline V CDR1 and CDR2: WNHNN, SYGVQD (reference sequence). This CDR3 has 15 amino acids. Trimming left V 2 bases short and J 4 bases short, with 15 bases between. The CDR3 loop reads CASSERLEGGYEQYF. The CDR3 bases are TGCGCCAGCAGTGAGCGGCTTGAGGGCGGGTACGAGCAGTACTTC.

V and J are TRBV7-8 and TRBJ1-1, with a possible D match to TRBD1 (6 bases). CDR1 is SGHVS, CDR2 FQNEAQ, per germline. The CDR3 has 16 amino acids. The ends were cut back, 3 bases at V and 3 bases at J, with 17 bases in the middle. This CDR3 is CASSLATGKGDTEAFF. CDR3 coding DNA: TGTGCCAGCAGCTTGGCTACAGGGAAAGGGGACACTGAAGCTTTCTTT.

This clone was found a few times. The chain recombines TRBV7-6 with TRBJ2-7; D is unclear. This CDR3 comprises 12 residues. Per germline, CDR1 SGHVS and CDR2 FNYEAQ. The V end was cut by 6 bases, the J end by 3 bases, with 9 bases between. In DNA, the CDR3 is TGTGCCAGCAGTCATAGTGGCTACGAGCAGTACTTC. It specifies CASSHSGYEQYF.

V and J are TRBV6-5 and TRBJ1-2; 9 bases fit TRBD1. Trimming removed 0 bases from V and 7 bases from J; junction bases left unmatched: 6. CDR1 and CDR2 (germline): MNHEY, SVGAGI. This CDR3 spans 15 amino acids. In DNA form, the CDR3 reads TGTGCCAGCAGTTACTCCGGGACAGGGTGGGGTGGCTACACCTTC. It specifies CASSYSGTGWGGYTF.

This chain uses TRBV4-3 with TRBJ2-1; D is possibly TRBD2 (6 bases). The CDR3 has 15 residues. V lost 1 base and J 5 bases, leaving 12 bases between the germline ends. The germline CDR1 and CDR2 sequences are LGHNA and YSLEER. The CDR3 sequence is CASSQGLGENNEQFF. CDR3 DNA sequence: TGCGCCAGCAGCCAAGGACTAGGGGAAAACAATGAGCAGTTCTTC.

Comments on this clone: The conserved phenylalanine or tryptophan is not found at the CDR3 terminus, so this likely reflects a read error. The chain has TRBV4-1 and TRBJ2-2; TRBD1 is a possible D gene (6 bases). CDR3 length equals 16 residues. Between the trimmed V and J ends, which lost 2 bases and 6 bases, there was a span of 16 bases. Per germline, CDR1 MGHRA and CDR2 YSYEKL. The DNA of the CDR3 is TGCGCCAGCAGCCAACTCCCGGACAGTTCGTCCGGGGAGCTGTTTGTT. Amino acids: CASSQLPDSSSGELFV.

The rearrangement uses TRBV6-6 and TRBJ1-2; 7 nucleotides match TRBD1. V gave up 6 bases and J gave up 2 bases; unmatched junction bases: 3. This CDR3 region has 13 residues. CDR1 is MNHNY and CDR2 is SVGAGI in the germline V gene (reference sequence). CDR3 coding DNA: TGTGCCAGCAGAGACAGGGTGAACTATGGCTACACCTTC. Translating it yields CASRDRVNYGYTF.

V usage is TRBV5-6 and J usage is TRBJ1-2; D remains unclear. The germline V gene has CDR1 SGHDT and CDR2 YYEEEE. The V gene lost 3 bases and the J gene lost 6 bases, with 12 bases spanning the gap. The CDR3 spans 13 residues. This chain's CDR3 is CASSSLFRDGYTF. CDR3 coding DNA: TGTGCCAGCAGCTCGCTATTTCGGGATGGCTACACCTTC.

J is TRBJ2-5 and V is TRBV14; possibly TRBD2 for D (5 bases). V lost 2 bases and J 5 bases, leaving 12 bases between the germline ends. Germline V lookup: CDR1 SGHDN, CDR2 FVKESK. The CDR3 spans 14 residues. The CDR3 loop reads CASSQHISGETQYF. DNA of the CDR3: TGTGCCAGCAGCCAACATATATCGGGGGAGACCCAGTACTTC.

This sequence joins TRBV9 and TRBJ2-3; 7 bases are shared with TRBD2. Germline V lookup: CDR1 SGDLS, CDR2 YYNGEE. This CDR3 is 16 amino acids long. V was pared by 0 bases and J by 0 bases, with 4 bases of the junction left unmatched. The DNA of the CDR3 is TGTGCCAGCAGCGTAGACCGCGGGGGAAGCACAGATACGCAGTATTTT. Its protein is CASSVDRGGSTDTQYF.

The rearrangement links TRBV4-2 to TRBJ2-7, with 12 nucleotides matching TRBD2. The CDR3 has 16 residues. V was clipped by 0 bases and J by 5 bases; unmatched bases: 5. Per germline, CDR1 LGHNA and CDR2 YNFKEQ. In nucleotides, the CDR3 is TGTGCCAGCAGCCAAGAGTCTAGCGGGGGGGTAAACGAGCAGTACTTC. This codes for CASSQESSGGVNEQYF.

DNA for the CDR3: TGCGCCAGCACATCCCGGCCGGGACAGGGGGATAGTCGACCCCTCCACTTT. As protein: CASTSRPGQGDSRPLHF. J is TRBJ1-6 and V is TRBV4-1; 11 bases match TRBD1. Germline loops: CDR1 MGHRA, CDR2 YSYEKL. Trimming took 7 bases from V and 12 from J; bases not matched to a gene: 17. The CDR3 covers 17 residues.

The rearrangement uses TRBV29-1 and TRBJ1-4; a possible D gene is TRBD1 (6 bases). The CDR3 spans 14 residues. Germline values: CDR1 SQVTM, CDR2 ANQGSEA. V was pared by 5 bases and J by 4 bases, with 14 bases between. CDR3 region: CSVQSDSNNEKLFF. The CDR3 nucleotides read TGCAGCGTTCAATCGGACAGTAATAATGAAAAACTGTTTTTT.

The CDR3: CASSLDWTARPGYTF. DNA of the CDR3: TGTGCCAGCAGCTTGGATTGGACAGCGCGTCCTGGCTACACCTTC. J is TRBJ1-2 and V is TRBV5-6; D perhaps matches TRBD1 (6 bases). The CDR3 totals 15 residues. The germline V gene has CDR1 SGHDT and CDR2 YYEEEE. V was cut by 0 bases and J by 7 bases, with 16 bases left in between.

CDR3 nucleotide sequence: TGCGCCAGCAGCTCGCAAGGGGCGTTAGCCAAAAACATTCAGTACTTC. This sequence encodes CASSSQGALAKNIQYF. V and J are TRBV5-1 and TRBJ2-4; a weak D match, TRBD1 (5 bases). Deletions cut 3 bases from V and 0 bases from J, with 13 bases between. This CDR3 has 16 residues. Per germline, CDR1 SGHRS and CDR2 YFSETQ.

The chain combines TRBV10-3 with TRBJ1-4; no definite D call. Trimming removed 0 bases from V and 5 bases from J, with 10 bases in between. The CDR3 runs 15 residues. Germline values: CDR1 ENHRY, CDR2 SYGVKD. CDR3 residues: CAISESSRVNEKLFF. Here the CDR3 DNA reads TGTGCCATCAGTGAGTCAAGTCGGGTGAATGAAAAACTGTTTTTT.

This clone was found once. The rearrangement joins TRBV27 to TRBJ2-3, with a possible D match to TRBD2 (6 bases). V gave up 6 bases and J gave up 4 bases, with 14 bases separating them. Germline lookup yields CDR1 MNHEY and CDR2 SMNVEV (reference sequence). The CDR3 spans 14 residues. CDR3 loop: CASSKSGEADTQYF. The CDR3 region has the DNA TGTGCCAGCAGCAAGTCGGGGGAAGCAGATACGCAGTATTTT.

The J gene is TRBJ2-5, the V gene TRBV29-1; TRBD1 matches 8 bases. V shed 7 bases and J 5 bases; nucleotides not matched to a gene: 6. Germline V CDR1 and CDR2: SQVTM, ANQGSEA. This CDR3 spans 12 amino acids. CDR3 nucleotides: TGCAGCGGTGGACAGGGTTGGGAGACCCAGTACTTC. Amino acid sequence: CSGGQGWETQYF.

This chain connects TRBV30 to TRBJ2-7; unclear D gene. V lost 2 bases to trimming and J lost 1 base, with 9 bases between them. The CDR3 is made up of 13 amino acids. The germline CDR1 and CDR2 sequences are GTSNPN and SVGIG (reference sequence). The CDR3 nucleotides are TGTGCCTGGAGTTGGGCAGAATCCTACGAGCAGTACTTC. Encoded protein: CAWSWAESYEQYF.